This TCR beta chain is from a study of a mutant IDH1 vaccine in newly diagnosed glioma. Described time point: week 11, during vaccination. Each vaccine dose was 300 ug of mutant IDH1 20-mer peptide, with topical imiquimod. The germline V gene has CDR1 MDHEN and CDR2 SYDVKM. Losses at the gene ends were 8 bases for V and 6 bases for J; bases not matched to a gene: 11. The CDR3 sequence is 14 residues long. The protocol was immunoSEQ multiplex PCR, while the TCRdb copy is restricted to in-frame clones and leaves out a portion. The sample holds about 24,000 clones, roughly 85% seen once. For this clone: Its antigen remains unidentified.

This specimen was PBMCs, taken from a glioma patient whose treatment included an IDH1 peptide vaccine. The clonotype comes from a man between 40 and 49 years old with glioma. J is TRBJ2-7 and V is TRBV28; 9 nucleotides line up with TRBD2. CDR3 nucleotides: TGTGCCAGCGGCAAGGGGCTAGCGGGGATCGAGCAGTACTTC. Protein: CASGKGLAGIEQYF. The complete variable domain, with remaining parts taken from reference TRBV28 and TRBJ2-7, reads DVKVTQSSRYLVKRTGEKVFLECVQDMDHENMFWYRQDPGLGLRLIYFSYDVKMKEKGDIPEGYSVSREKKERFSLILESASTNQTSMYLCASGKGLAGIEQYFGPGTRLTVT.